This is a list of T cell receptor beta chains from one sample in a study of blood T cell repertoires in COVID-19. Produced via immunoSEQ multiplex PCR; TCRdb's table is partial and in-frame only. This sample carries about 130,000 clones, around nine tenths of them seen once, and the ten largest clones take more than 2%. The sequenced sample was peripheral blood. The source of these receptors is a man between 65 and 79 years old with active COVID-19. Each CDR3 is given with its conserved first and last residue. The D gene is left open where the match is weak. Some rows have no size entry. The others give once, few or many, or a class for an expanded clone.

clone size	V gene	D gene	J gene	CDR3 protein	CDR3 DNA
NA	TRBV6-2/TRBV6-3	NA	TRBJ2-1	CASSSPYAGRRNEQFF	TGTGCCAGCAGTTCCCCCTACGCGGGCCGGAGGAATGAGCAGTTCTTC
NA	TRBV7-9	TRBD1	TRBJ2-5	CASTRQGATQYF	TGTGCCAGCACCCGACAGGGCGCGACCCAGTACTTC
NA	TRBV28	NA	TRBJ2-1	CASSLSYNEQFF	TGTGCCAGCAGTTTGAGTTACAATGAGCAGTTCTTC
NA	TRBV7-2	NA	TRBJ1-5	CASSLDGRGNQPQHF	TGTGCCAGCAGCTTAGATGGTAGGGGGAATCAGCCCCAGCATTTT
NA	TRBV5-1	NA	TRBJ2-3	CASRDVGGDTQYF	TGCGCCAGCAGAGACGTGGGAGGAGATACGCAGTATTTT
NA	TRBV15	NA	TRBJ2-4	CATSREGRGSDIQYF	TGTGCCACCAGCAGAGAGGGCAGGGGATCGGACATTCAGTACTTC
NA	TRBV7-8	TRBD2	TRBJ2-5	CASSPTLAGTVRETQYF	TGTGCCAGCAGCCCAACTCTAGCGGGAACCGTCAGGGAGACCCAGTACTTC
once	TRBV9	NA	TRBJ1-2	CASTPEAQFRGYTF	TGTGCCAGCACCCCAGAGGCGCAGTTCAGAGGCTACACCTTC
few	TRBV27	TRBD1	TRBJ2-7	CASRRTGPNSYEQYF	TGTGCCAGCAGACGGACAGGCCCGAACTCCTACGAGCAGTACTTC
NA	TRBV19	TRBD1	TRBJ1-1	CASSVRQGNTEAFF	TGTGCCAGTAGTGTTCGACAGGGAAACACTGAAGCTTTCTTT
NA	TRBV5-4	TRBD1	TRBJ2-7	CASSLVVGGGGEQYF	TGTGCCAGCAGCTTGGTAGTAGGGGGCGGCGGCGAGCAGTACTTC
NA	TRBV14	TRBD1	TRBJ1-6	CASSPTGGISPLHF	TGTGCCAGCAGCCCTACAGGGGGTATATCACCCCTCCACTTT
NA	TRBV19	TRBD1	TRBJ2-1	CASNQGADYNEQFF	TGTGCCAGTAACCAGGGGGCGGATTATAATGAGCAGTTCTTC
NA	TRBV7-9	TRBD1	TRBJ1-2	CASSWGQGGYGYTF	TGTGCCAGCAGCTGGGGACAGGGAGGTTATGGCTACACCTTC
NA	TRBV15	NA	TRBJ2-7	CATSREDGSQYEQYF	TGTGCCACCAGCAGGGAGGATGGGAGCCAATACGAGCAGTACTTC
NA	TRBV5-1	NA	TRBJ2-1	CASRRADNEQFF	TGCGCCAGCAGGAGGGCCGACAATGAGCAGTTCTTC
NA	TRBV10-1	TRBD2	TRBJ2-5	CASSIGLAGAETQYF	TGCGCCAGCAGTATTGGACTAGCGGGAGCGGAGACCCAGTACTTC
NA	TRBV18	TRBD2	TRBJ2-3	CASSPGGQGTDTQYF	TGTGCCAGCTCTCCGGGGGGTCAAGGCACAGATACGCAGTATTTT
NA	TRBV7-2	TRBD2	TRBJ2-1	CASSLTGTSGRGFNEQFF	TGTGCCAGCAGCTTAACCGGGACTAGCGGGAGGGGATTTAATGAGCAGTTCTTC
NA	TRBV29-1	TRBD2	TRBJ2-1	CSVKLAGVNEQFF	TGCAGCGTTAAACTAGCGGGAGTCAATGAGCAGTTCTTC
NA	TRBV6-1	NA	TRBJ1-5	CASSEAFPRGQPQHF	TGTGCCAGCAGTGAAGCGTTCCCCCGAGGTCAGCCCCAGCATTTT
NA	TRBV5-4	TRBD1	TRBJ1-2	CASSVSGTGDYGYTF	TGTGCCAGCAGCGTATCCGGGACAGGGGACTATGGCTACACCTTC
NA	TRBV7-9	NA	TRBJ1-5	CASSRGSSSNQPQHF	TGTGCCAGCAGCCGAGGGAGTTCTAGCAATCAGCCCCAGCATTTT
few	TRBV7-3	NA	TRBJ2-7	CASSPQKGPDYEQYF	TGTGCCAGCAGCCCCCAAAAGGGGCCCGACTACGAGCAGTACTTC
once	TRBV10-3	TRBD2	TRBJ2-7	CAISESPSGSEQYF	TGTGCCATCAGTGAGTCGCCTAGCGGGAGCGAGCAGTACTTC
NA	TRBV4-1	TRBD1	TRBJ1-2	CASSQDQGQFCTF	TGCGCCAGCAGCCAAGATCAGGGACAGTTTTGCACCTTC
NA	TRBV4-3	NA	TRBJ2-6	CASSDRRAGANVLTF	TGCGCCAGCAGCGACCGCAGGGCTGGGGCCAACGTCCTGACTTTC
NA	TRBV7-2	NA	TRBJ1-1	CASSLSGLGTEAFF	TGTGCCAGCAGCCTCTCAGGGCTGGGCACTGAAGCTTTCTTT
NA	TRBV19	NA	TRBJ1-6	CASSSDSQDSPLHF	TGTGCCAGTAGTTCGGACTCCCAGGATTCACCCCTCCACTTT
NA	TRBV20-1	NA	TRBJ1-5	CSASSRRNQPQHF	TGCAGTGCTAGTTCCAGGAGGAATCAGCCCCAGCATTTT
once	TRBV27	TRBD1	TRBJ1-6	CASSFGTGESPLHF	TGTGCCAGCAGTTTCGGGACAGGGGAATCACCCCTCCACTTT
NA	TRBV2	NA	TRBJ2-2	CASTVTGELFF	TGTGCCAGCACCGTTACCGGGGAGCTGTTTTTT
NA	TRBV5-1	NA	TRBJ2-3	CASSLAGGGTDTQYF	TGCGCCAGCAGCTTGGCCGGGGGTGGAACAGATACGCAGTATTTT
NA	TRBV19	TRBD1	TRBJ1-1	CASTTGGTEAFF	TGTGCCAGTACTACAGGGGGTACTGAAGCTTTCTTT
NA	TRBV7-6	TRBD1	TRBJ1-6	CASSRRQGNNSPLHF	TGTGCCAGCAGCCGGAGACAGGGGAACAATTCACCCCTCCACTTT
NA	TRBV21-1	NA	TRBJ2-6	CASKLDRDSGANVLTF	TGTGCCAGCAAGCTGGACAGAGACTCTGGGGCCAACGTCCTGACTTTC